A selection of T cell receptor beta chains follows, all from one sample in a study of cytomegalovirus exposure and HLA in healthy donors. The repertoire was sequenced with immunoSEQ multiplex PCR; TCRdb's copy has only in-frame clones and lacks some. The top ten clones hold less than 9.5% of a sample with 180,000 or so clones, roughly 75% of them seen once. The sequenced sample was PBMCs. The receptors originated from a middle-aged woman in good health and CMV-seropositive. Both conserved end residues are part of each CDR3. The D gene is left open where the match is weak. Clone size is shown for a subset of rows, as once, few, many or a class of expanded clone.

size: NA
V: TRBV15
J: TRBJ1-2
D: TRBD1
CDR3: CATSRVGQASRF
DNA: TGTGCCACCAGCAGAGTCGGACAGGCAAGCCGCTTC

size: few
V: TRBV4-1
J: TRBJ2-1
D: TRBD2
CDR3: CASSRYGGGGQFF
DNA: TGCGCCAGCAGCCGCTACGGGGGGGGCGGGCAGTTCTTC

size: NA
V: TRBV15
J: TRBJ2-7
D: NA
CDR3: CATSRDSGPYEQYF
DNA: TGTGCCACCAGCAGAGATAGCGGCCCCTACGAGCAGTACTTC

size: NA
V: TRBV18
J: TRBJ1-5
D: NA
CDR3: CASSPNRGAEQPQHF
DNA: TGTGCCAGCTCACCGAACCGGGGTGCTGAGCAGCCCCAGCATTTT

size: NA
V: TRBV2
J: TRBJ1-5
D: TRBD1
CDR3: CASRIDRGDQPQHF
DNA: TGTGCCAGCAGGATCGACAGGGGGGATCAGCCCCAGCATTTT

size: NA
V: TRBV9
J: TRBJ2-7
D: NA
CDR3: CASSVVDRFYEQYF
DNA: TGTGCCAGCAGCGTAGTTGACAGGTTCTACGAGCAGTACTTC

size: NA
V: TRBV4-3
J: TRBJ2-6
D: TRBD2
CDR3: CASSPRGTSGRGGANVLTF
DNA: TGCGCCAGCAGCCCCAGGGGGACTAGCGGGAGGGGTGGGGCCAACGTCCTGACTTTC

size: NA
V: TRBV10-3
J: TRBJ1-5
D: NA
CDR3: CAICAESNQPQHF
DNA: TGTGCCATCTGTGCAGAAAGCAATCAGCCCCAGCATTTT

size: NA
V: TRBV11-2
J: TRBJ1-4
D: NA
CDR3: CASSNSGTHSEKLFF
DNA: TGTGCCAGCAGTAACTCCGGGACACACTCTGAAAAACTGTTTTTT

size: few
V: TRBV6-5
J: TRBJ1-2
D: NA
CDR3: CASSSGIPYGYTF
DNA: TGTGCCAGCAGTTCAGGGATTCCGTATGGCTACACCTTC

size: NA
V: TRBV9
J: TRBJ2-7
D: TRBD2
CDR3: CASSFRLAATYEQYF
DNA: TGTGCCAGCAGCTTCCGACTAGCGGCTACCTACGAGCAGTACTTC

size: NA
V: TRBV18
J: TRBJ1-1
D: NA
CDR3: CASSPDSNTEAFF
DNA: TGTGCCAGCTCACCGGACTCAAACACTGAAGCTTTCTTT

size: NA
V: TRBV15
J: TRBJ1-1
D: TRBD1
CDR3: CATSRLRTGEAFF
DNA: TGTGCCACCAGCAGACTCCGGACAGGGGAAGCTTTCTTT

size: NA
V: TRBV11-2
J: TRBJ2-1
D: TRBD2
CDR3: CASSLPTSGRDNEQFF
DNA: TGTGCCAGCAGCTTACCTACTAGCGGGAGGGACAATGAGCAGTTCTTC

size: NA
V: TRBV25-1
J: TRBJ2-5
D: TRBD2
CDR3: CASSESIRLAGGETQYF
DNA: TGTGCCAGCAGTGAATCAATCCGACTAGCGGGAGGGGAGACCCAGTACTTC

size: NA
V: TRBV11-1
J: TRBJ2-7
D: TRBD2
CDR3: CASSPGLAGALSEQYF
DNA: TGTGCCAGCAGCCCGGGACTAGCGGGAGCATTGAGCGAGCAGTACTTC

size: NA
V: TRBV7-8
J: TRBJ2-3
D: TRBD2
CDR3: CASSLEPSGTPEQYF
DNA: TGTGCCAGCAGCTTAGAGCCTAGCGGGACGCCGGAGCAGTATTTT

size: NA
V: TRBV19
J: TRBJ2-7
D: TRBD2
CDR3: CASSIALAGDEQYF
DNA: TGTGCCAGTAGTATCGCACTAGCGGGAGACGAGCAGTACTTC

size: NA
V: TRBV28
J: TRBJ2-6
D: TRBD1
CDR3: CASVPAGGWSGANVLTF
DNA: TGTGCCAGCGTTCCGGCAGGGGGTTGGTCTGGGGCCAACGTCCTGACTTTC

size: NA
V: TRBV5-1
J: TRBJ2-1
D: NA
CDR3: CASSFTGVGYSNEQFF
DNA: TGCGCCAGCAGCTTTACAGGTGTAGGTTACAGCAATGAGCAGTTCTTC

size: NA
V: TRBV29-1
J: TRBJ2-5
D: NA
CDR3: CSVDNPPRETQYF
DNA: TGCAGCGTTGATAACCCGCCCCGGGAGACCCAGTACTTC

size: few
V: TRBV7-6
J: TRBJ1-5
D: NA
CDR3: CASSLSGGRNQPQHF
DNA: TGTGCCAGCAGCTTGTCTGGAGGGCGCAATCAGCCCCAGCATTTT

size: few
V: TRBV10-3
J: TRBJ2-7
D: NA
CDR3: CAISGGGTGAYEQYF
DNA: TGTGCCATCAGTGGGGGCGGGACCGGTGCCTACGAGCAGTACTTC

size: NA
V: TRBV7-3
J: TRBJ2-1
D: TRBD2
CDR3: CASSFSGRPSSYNEQFF
DNA: TGTGCCAGCAGCTTTAGCGGGAGGCCGAGCTCCTACAATGAGCAGTTCTTC

size: NA
V: TRBV5-1
J: TRBJ1-2
D: TRBD1
CDR3: CASSLGGGGVFGYTF
DNA: TGCGCCAGCAGCTTGGGTGGAGGGGGCGTGTTCGGCTACACCTTC

size: NA
V: TRBV19
J: TRBJ1-4
D: NA
CDR3: CASSKRQRPAATNEKLFF
DNA: TGTGCCAGTAGTAAGCGACAGAGGCCGGCAGCAACTAATGAAAAACTGTTTTTT

size: many
V: TRBV6-4
J: TRBJ2-1
D: TRBD2
CDR3: CASSESSGSYNEQFF
DNA: TGTGCCAGCAGTGAATCTAGCGGGTCCTACAATGAGCAGTTCTTC

size: NA
V: TRBV9
J: TRBJ2-7
D: TRBD2
CDR3: CASSVVGTSDEQYF
DNA: TGTGCCAGCAGCGTAGTGGGGACTAGCGACGAGCAGTACTTC

size: NA
V: TRBV7-3
J: TRBJ2-1
D: TRBD2
CDR3: CASSLNLGLAVYNEQFF
DNA: TGTGCCAGCAGCCTAAATCTGGGACTAGCGGTTTACAATGAGCAGTTCTTC

size: NA
V: TRBV27
J: TRBJ2-1
D: NA
CDR3: CASTKDSPNNEQFF
DNA: TGTGCCAGCACCAAGGACAGCCCAAACAATGAGCAGTTCTTC

size: NA
V: TRBV14
J: TRBJ1-4
D: TRBD1
CDR3: CASSRDRATNEKLFF
DNA: TGTGCCAGCAGCCGCGACAGGGCAACTAATGAAAAACTGTTTTTT

size: NA
V: TRBV28
J: TRBJ2-1
D: TRBD1
CDR3: CAGTKGQGVNEQFF
DNA: TGTGCCGGAACAAAGGGACAGGGGGTTAATGAGCAGTTCTTC

size: NA
V: TRBV7-3
J: TRBJ2-7
D: NA
CDR3: CASSLGRTYEQYF
DNA: TGTGCCAGCAGCCTCGGGAGAACCTACGAGCAGTACTTC

size: NA
V: TRBV30
J: TRBJ2-1
D: NA
CDR3: CAWRRLDKDYNEQFF
DNA: TGTGCCTGGCGTAGACTAGATAAGGACTACAATGAGCAGTTCTTC

size: NA
V: TRBV6-1
J: TRBJ1-2
D: NA
CDR3: CASTQGRANYGYTF
DNA: TGTGCCAGCACGCAGGGCCGTGCTAACTATGGCTACACCTTC

size: NA
V: TRBV6-6
J: TRBJ2-1
D: NA
CDR3: CASSSGSSNNEQFF
DNA: TGTGCCAGCAGTTCCGGGAGTAGTAACAATGAGCAGTTCTTC

size: NA
V: TRBV28
J: TRBJ1-2
D: TRBD1
CDR3: CASSSPDRASGYTF
DNA: TGTGCCAGCAGTTCCCCCGACAGGGCCTCTGGCTACACCTTC

size: NA
V: TRBV19
J: TRBJ1-3
D: NA
CDR3: CASSRQLSSGNTIYF
DNA: TGTGCCAGTAGCAGACAGTTGAGCTCTGGAAACACCATATATTTT

size: NA
V: TRBV28
J: TRBJ2-2
D: TRBD2
CDR3: CASSLAGGISGELFF
DNA: TGTGCCAGCAGTTTAGCGGGGGGGATCTCCGGGGAGCTGTTTTTT

size: NA
V: TRBV11-3
J: TRBJ2-1
D: TRBD2
CDR3: CASSVGLAVSSYNEQFF
DNA: TGTGCCAGCAGCGTAGGACTAGCGGTTAGCTCCTACAATGAGCAGTTCTTC

size: NA
V: TRBV5-1
J: TRBJ1-2
D: NA
CDR3: CASSPDRPDRYTF
DNA: TGCGCCAGCAGCCCAGACAGACCGGATCGCTACACCTTC

size: NA
V: TRBV4-3
J: TRBJ2-1
D: TRBD2
CDR3: CASTCRGEGLAGSYNEQFF
DNA: TGCGCCAGTACCTGCAGGGGTGAGGGACTAGCGGGATCCTACAATGAGCAGTTCTTC

size: NA
V: TRBV5-1
J: TRBJ1-4
D: NA
CDR3: CASRVDTTNEKLFF
DNA: TGCGCCAGCAGAGTGGACACAACTAATGAAAAACTGTTTTTT

size: NA
V: TRBV30
J: TRBJ2-1
D: NA
CDR3: CAWNAGSSYNEQFF
DNA: TGTGCCTGGAATGCGGGGTCGAGTTACAATGAGCAGTTCTTC

size: NA
V: TRBV7-9
J: TRBJ2-7
D: NA
CDR3: CSSSSPFGSDYEQYF
DNA: TGTTCCAGCAGCTCTCCTTTTGGTAGCGATTACGAGCAGTACTTC

size: NA
V: TRBV15
J: TRBJ2-2
D: TRBD1
CDR3: CATSRARQGAGELFF
DNA: TGTGCCACCAGCCGTGCTCGGCAGGGGGCCGGGGAGCTGTTTTTT

size: NA
V: TRBV5-1
J: TRBJ2-3
D: TRBD1
CDR3: CASSTQGAADTQYF
DNA: TGCGCCAGCAGTACCCAGGGGGCCGCAGATACGCAGTATTTT

size: NA
V: TRBV18
J: TRBJ2-1
D: TRBD1
CDR3: CASSPLGQGNEQFF
DNA: TGTGCCAGCTCACCTCTTGGACAGGGCAATGAGCAGTTCTTC

size: once
V: TRBV7-9
J: TRBJ2-7
D: TRBD1
CDR3: CASSRIPGQGLDEQYF
DNA: TGTGCCAGCAGCCGAATTCCGGGACAGGGGCTTGACGAGCAGTACTTC

size: NA
V: TRBV27
J: TRBJ2-7
D: TRBD1
CDR3: CASSLSIQGSYEQYF
DNA: TGTGCCAGCAGTTTATCGATACAGGGGTCCTACGAGCAGTACTTC

size: NA
V: TRBV6-6
J: TRBJ2-3
D: NA
CDR3: CATQDQGTDTQYF
DNA: TGTGCCACCCAGGATCAGGGCACAGATACGCAGTATTTT

size: NA
V: TRBV6-5
J: TRBJ1-1
D: TRBD1
CDR3: CASSSPRGSMNTEAFF
DNA: TGTGCCAGCAGTTCACCCAGGGGGTCTATGAACACTGAAGCTTTCTTT

size: NA
V: TRBV9
J: TRBJ1-5
D: NA
CDR3: CASSVGGGQPQHF
DNA: TGTGCCAGCAGCGTAGGAGGGGGACAGCCCCAGCATTTT

size: NA
V: TRBV19
J: TRBJ2-3
D: TRBD2
CDR3: CASSMKSGGLAGATDTQYF
DNA: TGTGCCAGTAGTATGAAGTCTGGAGGACTAGCGGGAGCTACAGATACGCAGTATTTT